Detailed here is one T cell receptor beta chain. Its cognate antigen has yet to be identified. Base-call qualities are not available, and no considerably larger clone is one nucleotide away. The immunoSEQ Assay was used to sequence TCRbeta CDR3 regions. After extraction, genomic DNA underwent amplification by bias-controlled multiplex PCR, followed by high-throughput sequencing. Regarding the original processing steps: To quantify the absolute abundance of every unique TCRbeta CDR3 region, sequences were collapsed and filtered. T cell fraction was estimated by normalizing TCRbeta template counts to usable DNA, which was measured by amplifying reference genes present in all nucleated cells. Repertoire TCRs were annotated as SARS-CoV-2-specific when V gene, CDR3 amino acid sequence and J gene were exactly matched to a known reactive TCR set. The reference SARS-CoV-2 TCR set was obtained from MIRA and was filtered for enrichment in COVID-19-positive ImmuneCODE repertoires, whereby public or cross-reactive TCRs were removed. Using the MIRA antigens, annotated TCRs were further analysed by specific ORF or by position within an ORF. Breadth was defined as annotated unique rearrangements over total unique productive rearrangements; depth was the summed frequency of those rearrangements. Two-sided Wilcoxon rank-sum tests were applied when comparing TCR breadth between groups. TCRdb retrieved this table from immuneACCESS and kept in-frame rearrangements only. Not all clones are present; in checked studies, unresolved V genes account for under half, and no reason is known for the remainder. The V and J calls and the clone size are those of that table, but D and trimming were determined from the DNA. The sample records about 680,000 clones, around 89% of which are singletons. 1.5% of the sample belongs to the ten largest clones.

The source of the sample is a study of Ad26.COV2.S vaccination and SARS-CoV-2 variants (dated by TCRdb to about 2021). Study-level background: Vaccine-arm donors were drawn from COV1001, a multicentre, randomized, double-blind, placebo-controlled phase I-IIa trial of Ad26.COV2.S in healthy adults. Ad26.COV2.S was administered intramuscularly at 5 x 10^10 or 1 x 10^11 viral particles, either as a single shot or as two shots given 56 days apart. The specificity and breadth of SARS-CoV-2-reactive T cell receptors after Ad26.COV2.S vaccination were assessed by TCRbeta repertoire sequencing. The TCR-sequenced set comprised approximately 32 samples: approximately 19 Ad26.COV2.S vaccine recipients, 5 placebo recipients and 8 SARS-CoV-2 convalescent individuals. Trial participants were randomized into five groups of five, in which low-dose or high-dose Ad26.COV2.S was given once or twice, or placebo was given on both occasions. Throughout the experiments and outcome assessment, investigators stayed blinded to trial group allocation. The full study reports these points: After vaccination, substantial breadth of spike-specific CD8+ and CD4+ T cell responses was reported. According to the authors, total T cell responses may have been underestimated by the TCR breadth and depth analyses. The study lacked the statistical power to compare responses across vaccine doses or regimens. Spike-specific TCR breadth was higher in Ad26.COV2.S recipients than in placebo recipients (P = 0.0014). Vaccine and placebo recipients had comparable non-spike TCR breadth, which fits with the vaccine containing only spike.

What this sample's treatment or condition label stands for: over 15 received Ad26.COV2.S at low or high dose, single or two shots; five or six received placebo; per-sample allocation not given. For vaccine and placebo recipients, the sequenced repertoires came from samples collected on day 63 after the first injection. Between 29 July and 7 August 2020, Cohort 1b enrolled 25 adults aged 18-55 years at one site in Boston, USA. As a vaccine, Ad26.COV2.S was a replication-incompetent adenovirus type 26 vector that expressed a prefusion-stabilized SARS-CoV-2 spike protein derived from the original Wuhan strain. V is shortened by 5 bases, J by 6 bases, and the region joining them spans 21 bases. The cysteine opens and the phenylalanine closes a CDR3 of 16 amino acids. Solely the CDR3 DNA is kept, with 48 bases framed from the first base. The CDR1 and CDR2 encoded by the germline V gene (reference sequence) are SGHNT and YYREEE.

Specimen: peripheral blood, collected in a trial of Ad26.COV2.S vaccine versus placebo. This TCR derives from a person between 18 and 65 years old who received the Ad26.COV2.S COVID-19 vaccine or a placebo. The rearranged chain carries TRBV5-4 and TRBJ2-1, with the D call perhaps TRBD1 or TRBD2, as 6 bases match in each case. The DNA sequence is TGTGCCAGCAGGATCGGGGGCCCCGGGCTAGGCAATGAGCAGTTCTTC. Its protein reads: CASRIGGPGLGNEQFF.